These T cell receptor beta chains were read from a single sample in a study of OX40 agonist ivuxolimab in advanced cancers. Only in-frame clones appear in the TCRdb table, and some are missing; sequencing was by immunoSEQ multiplex PCR. The sample shows around 84,000 clones, less than 85% of them seen only once. The material was CD4+ or CD8+ T cells sorted from blood, obtained in a trial of the OX40 agonist ivuxolimab. These receptors originate from an adult with an advanced solid tumor such as melanoma, head and neck, liver or kidney cancer. Both conserved end residues are part of each CDR3. D genes are given only for firm matches. Where a row states a size, it is once, few, many or the class of an expanded clone; other rows omit it.

D	V	J	size	CDR3	DNA
TRBD1	TRBV5-6	TRBJ1-1	-	CASSQGAGTEAFF	TGTGCCAGCAGCCAGGGGGCTGGGACTGAAGCTTTCTTT
-	TRBV18	TRBJ1-5	-	CASSPGSGNQPQHF	TGTGCCAGCTCACCAGGGTCCGGCAATCAGCCCCAGCATTTT
-	TRBV30	TRBJ2-3	-	CAWSAGSADTQYF	TGTGCCTGGTCCGCAGGGTCAGCAGATACGCAGTATTTT
-	TRBV5-4	TRBJ1-1	-	CASSSRTEEAFF	TGTGCCAGCAGCTCTCGGACAGAAGAAGCTTTCTTT
-	TRBV27	TRBJ1-2	-	CASSLWGRTDFYRYTF	TGTGCCAGCAGTTTATGGGGCCGGACAGACTTCTATCGCTACACCTTC
-	TRBV2	TRBJ2-7	-	CASWDGGAWEQYF	TGTGCCAGCTGGGACGGGGGTGCTTGGGAGCAGTACTTC
-	TRBV7-9	TRBJ1-2	-	CASSLYRARYGYTF	TGTGCCAGCAGCTTATACAGGGCGAGATATGGCTACACCTTC
TRBD2	TRBV14	TRBJ2-7	-	CASSQDSLAGGSSYNSYEQYF	TGTGCCAGCAGCCAAGACTCTTTAGCGGGAGGTAGTTCCTATAATTCCTACGAGCAGTACTTC
TRBD1	TRBV7-8	TRBJ2-7	-	CASSFAFAGTGDEQYF	TGTGCCAGCAGCTTTGCCTTTGCTGGGACAGGGGACGAGCAGTACTTC
-	TRBV5-1	TRBJ1-2	-	CASSSSGPNYGYTF	TGCGCCAGCAGCTCTTCAGGCCCAAACTATGGCTACACCTTC
-	TRBV20-1	TRBJ2-5	-	CSEGTWATQYF	TGCAGTGAAGGGACATGGGCGACCCAGTACTTC
-	TRBV11-2	TRBJ1-5	-	CASSLDEVCGRAIYNQPQHF	TGTGCCAGCAGCTTAGACGAGGTTTGCGGCAGGGCAATTTACAATCAGCCCCAGCATTTT
-	TRBV6-1	TRBJ2-7	-	CASSDRQGIIDEQYF	TGTGCCAGCAGTGACCGTCAGGGGATTATCGACGAGCAGTACTTC
-	TRBV30	TRBJ1-1	-	CAWRLTENTEAFF	TGTGCCTGGAGGTTGACAGAGAACACTGAAGCTTTCTTT
-	TRBV19	TRBJ1-1	-	CATRPGHLNTEAFF	TGTGCCACCCGTCCGGGACATCTGAACACTGAAGCTTTCTTT
TRBD2	TRBV14	TRBJ2-2	-	CASSRLAGGGGELFF	TGTGCCAGCAGCAGACTAGCGGGAGGCGGCGGGGAGCTGTTTTTT
-	TRBV10-2	TRBJ2-7	once	CASSESSYEQYF	TGCGCCAGCAGTGAGTCCTCCTACGAGCAGTACTTC
-	TRBV7-2	TRBJ1-1	-	CASSPFEAFF	TGTGCCAGCAGCCCCTTTGAAGCTTTCTTT
-	TRBV12-5	TRBJ1-4	once	CASGRGQLNYEKLFF	TGTGCTAGTGGCCGAGGACAGCTAAACTATGAAAAACTGTTTTTT
-	TRBV19	TRBJ1-4	-	CASSDPRGPNEKLFF	TGTGCCAGTAGCGACCCCAGGGGTCCTAATGAAAAACTGTTTTTT
TRBD2	TRBV10-1	TRBJ2-1	once	CASSERPPGTSGRDSNNEQFF	TGCGCCAGCAGTGAGCGACCTCCCGGGACTAGCGGGAGAGATTCCAACAATGAGCAGTTCTTC
TRBD1	TRBV10-2	TRBJ2-1	-	CASSWDRGPGNEQFF	TGCGCCAGCAGTTGGGACAGGGGGCCGGGCAATGAGCAGTTCTTC
TRBD2	TRBV14	TRBJ2-5	-	CASSSTSGGTQYF	TGTGCCAGCAGCTCCACTAGCGGGGGGACCCAGTACTTC
TRBD1	TRBV27	TRBJ1-4	-	CASSRTARTGVNEKLFF	TGTGCCAGCAGTCGTACAGCCCGGACAGGTGTTAATGAAAAACTGTTTTTT
-	TRBV2	TRBJ1-5	-	CASRQGFNQPQHF	TGTGCCAGCAGACAGGGCTTCAATCAGCCCCAGCATTTT
-	TRBV10-3	TRBJ2-1	-	CAISERSAGYNEQFF	TGTGCCATCAGTGAGAGGTCGGCAGGGTACAATGAGCAGTTCTTC
-	TRBV27	TRBJ2-7	-	CASRALGEQYF	TGTGCCAGCAGGGCCTTGGGGGAGCAGTACTTC
TRBD1	TRBV6-5	TRBJ1-1	-	CAGHGQGETEAFF	TGTGCCGGCCACGGACAGGGAGAAACTGAAGCTTTCTTT
-	TRBV6-5	TRBJ1-1	-	CASSYPGREAFF	TGTGCCAGCAGTTACCCGGGACGGGAAGCTTTCTTT